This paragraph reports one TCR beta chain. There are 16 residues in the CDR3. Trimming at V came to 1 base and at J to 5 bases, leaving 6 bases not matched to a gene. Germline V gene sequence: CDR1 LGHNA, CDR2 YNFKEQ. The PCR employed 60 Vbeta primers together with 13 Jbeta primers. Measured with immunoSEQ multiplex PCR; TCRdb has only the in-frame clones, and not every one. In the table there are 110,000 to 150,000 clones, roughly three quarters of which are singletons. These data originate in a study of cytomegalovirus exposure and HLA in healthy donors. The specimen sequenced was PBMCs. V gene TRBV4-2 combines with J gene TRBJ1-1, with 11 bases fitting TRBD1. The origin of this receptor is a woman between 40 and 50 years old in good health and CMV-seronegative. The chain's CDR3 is CASSQAGGQGETEAFF. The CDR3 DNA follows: TGTGCCAGCAGCCAAGCCGGGGGACAGGGGGAAACTGAAGCTTTCTTT.